A selection of T cell receptor beta chains follows, all from one sample in a study of shared clonotypes between healthy human individuals. Some clones are missing from TCRdb's copy, which holds only in-frame ones; the method was immunoSEQ multiplex PCR. The sample contains around 500,000 clones, more than 75% of which appear only once. The specimen was PBMCs. The receptors shown here come from a woman in her 40s in good health. Some clones in this sample may be carry-over from other donors' samples. The CDR3 runs from the conserved cysteine through the conserved F or W. Fields, in order: J gene, clone size, V gene, D gene, CDR3 protein, CDR3 DNA. The D gene is left open where the match is weak. Not all rows give a size; the values are once, few, many and, for expanded clones, a class.

TRBJ2-1	.	TRBV14	.	CASSQGRVRRYEQFF	TGTGCCAGCAGCCAAGGCCGGGTTAGAAGGTATGAGCAGTTCTTC
TRBJ2-1	once	TRBV5-1	.	CASSLWVGNNEQFF	TGCGCCAGCAGCTTGTGGGTGGGGAACAATGAGCAGTTCTTC
TRBJ2-2	.	TRBV5-4	TRBD1	CASSLVTGAHTGELFF	TGTGCCAGCAGCTTGGTAACAGGGGCCCACACCGGGGAGCTGTTTTTT
TRBJ2-1	.	TRBV7-3	TRBD2	CASSLVLAGANEQFF	TGTGCCAGCAGCTTAGTTCTAGCGGGAGCTAATGAGCAGTTCTTC
TRBJ2-1	.	TRBV15	TRBD2	CATTPGLEYNEQFF	TGTGCCACCACCCCGGGACTAGAGTACAATGAGCAGTTCTTC
TRBJ2-1	few	TRBV6-1	.	CASSVLSYNEQFF	TGTGCCAGCAGTGTTCTCTCCTACAATGAGCAGTTCTTC
TRBJ2-3	.	TRBV5-5	.	CASSVLAARTDTQYF	TGTGCCAGCAGTGTGCTGGCGGCCCGCACAGATACGCAGTATTTT
TRBJ2-6	few	TRBV28	TRBD1	CASRPGQGARGANVLTF	TGTGCCAGCAGACCGGGACAGGGGGCGCGGGGGGCCAACGTCCTGACTTTC
TRBJ1-1	.	TRBV15	TRBD1	CATSLDRETEAFF	TGTGCCACCAGCCTCGACAGGGAGACTGAAGCTTTCTTT
TRBJ2-5	.	TRBV10-3	.	CAISDFQETQYF	TGTGCCATCAGTGACTTCCAAGAGACCCAGTACTTC
TRBJ1-2	.	TRBV27	.	CASSPSPDSLYGYTF	TGTGCCAGCAGCCCCTCCCCGGACAGCCTCTATGGCTACACCTTC
TRBJ1-3	.	TRBV30	.	CAWSLRDTIYF	TGTGCCTGGAGTCTGAGGGACACCATATATTTT
TRBJ1-1	.	TRBV10-3	.	CAISEIRNTEAFF	TGTGCCATCAGTGAGATACGGAACACTGAAGCTTTCTTT
TRBJ2-3	.	TRBV5-5	.	CASSGYSGQYF	TGTGCCAGCAGCGGATACTCGGGGCAGTATTTT
TRBJ2-2	.	TRBV9	.	CASSVALGNTGELFF	TGTGCCAGCAGCGTCGCTCTAGGAAACACCGGGGAGCTGTTTTTT
TRBJ2-2	.	TRBV7-2	.	CASSLKGITGELFF	TGTGCCAGCAGCTTAAAAGGGATCACCGGGGAGCTGTTTTTT
TRBJ2-1	.	TRBV10-3	TRBD2	CAISGRLAASSYNEQFF	TGTGCCATCAGTGGCCGACTAGCGGCTAGCTCCTACAATGAGCAGTTCTTC
TRBJ2-5	few	TRBV28	.	CASSLVAPRTQYF	TGTGCCAGCAGTTTAGTAGCCCCCAGGACCCAGTACTTC
TRBJ2-5	many	TRBV2	TRBD2	CASSGIPRGAQYF	TGTGCCAGCAGTGGAATCCCCCGGGGGGCCCAGTACTTC
TRBJ1-5	.	TRBV6-1	TRBD1	CASSVDRGNQPQHF	TGTGCCAGCAGTGTCGACAGGGGGAATCAGCCCCAGCATTTT
TRBJ2-2	.	TRBV28	.	CASSVTGNTGELFF	TGTGCCAGCAGTGTGACAGGGAACACCGGGGAGCTGTTTTTT
TRBJ2-6	.	TRBV9	TRBD1	CASSVRRGQGNSGANVLTF	TGTGCCAGCAGTGTAAGGAGGGGACAGGGGAACTCTGGGGCCAACGTCCTGACTTTC
TRBJ1-1	.	TRBV29-1	.	CSVGGGSDTEAFF	TGCAGCGTCGGAGGGGGTAGCGACACTGAAGCTTTCTTT
TRBJ2-1	.	TRBV28	TRBD2	CASADGGSYNEQFF	TGTGCCAGCGCCGACGGGGGGTCCTACAATGAGCAGTTCTTC
TRBJ2-3	.	TRBV4-3	.	CASSQGTSPISDTQYF	TGCGCCAGCAGCCAAGGCACTAGCCCCATAAGCGATACGCAGTATTTT
TRBJ2-5	.	TRBV5-1	TRBD2	CASSSGTSGRLQETQYF	TGCGCCAGCAGCTCAGGGACTAGCGGGAGGCTCCAAGAGACCCAGTACTTC